These T cell receptor beta chains were read from a single sample in a study of blood T cell repertoires in COVID-19. Sequenced by immunoSEQ multiplex PCR; TCRdb stores in-frame clones only, minus some. Here the sample spans about 170,000 clones, approximately 84% being singletons. Sample: peripheral blood. The receptors come from a human donor with acute or convalescent COVID-19. The donor label of this sample is uncertain. The CDR3 runs from the conserved cysteine through the conserved F or W.

v_gene | CDR3aa
TRBV11-2 | CASSNTGGAGYGYTF
TRBV12-3/TRBV12-4 | CASSLAQGGYTF
TRBV6-5 | CASRQTGGPETQYF
TRBV11-2 | CASSLLSDTGELFF
TRBV7-9 | CASIKGTSGSGHEQFF
TRBV2 | CASSEASTGLRYGYTF
TRBV30 | CAWSSQAGPAETQYF
TRBV5-1 | CASSLVRGAYEQYF
TRBV6-2/TRBV6-3 | CASSEGLAGGREFF
TRBV19 | CASSTSGSRLYRPNYGYTF
TRBV6-4 | CASSARGTSGGAETQYF
TRBV5-8 | CASSLDAGQHSYEQYF
TRBV19 | CASTTGGVGNTIYF
TRBV15 | CATSRGVVQQTSGTYNEQFF
TRBV9 | CASSVGPQHSDTQYF
TRBV19 | CASSIAGERRPQHF
TRBV16 | CASSQEGAGANEKLFF
TRBV6-1 | CASSESRTGNQPQHF
TRBV2 | CASRTGLAGRREEQYF
TRBV27 | CASSFTSGSPLHF
TRBV19 | CATRDSDYQPQHF
TRBV11-2 | CASSPRQGGYEQYF
TRBV28 | CASRKPGRGAEQFF